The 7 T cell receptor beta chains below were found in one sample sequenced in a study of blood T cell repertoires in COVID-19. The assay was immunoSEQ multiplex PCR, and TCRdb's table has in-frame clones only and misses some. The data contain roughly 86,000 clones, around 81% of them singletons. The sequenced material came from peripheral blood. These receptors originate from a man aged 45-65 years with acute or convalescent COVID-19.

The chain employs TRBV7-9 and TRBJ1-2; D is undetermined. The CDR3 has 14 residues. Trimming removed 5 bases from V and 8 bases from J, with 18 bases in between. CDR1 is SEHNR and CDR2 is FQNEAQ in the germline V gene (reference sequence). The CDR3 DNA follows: TGTGCCAGCAGCCCCCCTGTAGCGGGCGGAGGCTACACCTTC. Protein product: CASSPPVAGGGYTF.

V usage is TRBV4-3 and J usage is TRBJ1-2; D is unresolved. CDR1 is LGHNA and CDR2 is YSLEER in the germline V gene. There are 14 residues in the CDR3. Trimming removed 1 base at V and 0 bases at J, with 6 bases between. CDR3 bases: TGCGCCAGCAGCCAAGGGCCTGCTAACTATGGCTACACCTTC. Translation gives CASSQGPANYGYTF.

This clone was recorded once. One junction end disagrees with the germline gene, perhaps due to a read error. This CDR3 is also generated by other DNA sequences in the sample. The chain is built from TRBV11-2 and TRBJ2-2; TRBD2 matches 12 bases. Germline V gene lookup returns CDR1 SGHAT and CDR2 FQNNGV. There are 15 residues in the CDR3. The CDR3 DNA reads TGTGCCAGCAGACCTACTAGCGGGAGGCCCGGGGAGTTGTTTTTT. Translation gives CASRPTSGRPGELFF.

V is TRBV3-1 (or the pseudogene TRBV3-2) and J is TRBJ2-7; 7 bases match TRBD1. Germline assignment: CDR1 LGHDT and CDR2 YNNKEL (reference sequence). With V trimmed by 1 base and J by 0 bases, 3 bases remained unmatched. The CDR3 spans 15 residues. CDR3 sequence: CASSQGQGYSYEQYF. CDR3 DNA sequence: TGTGCCAGCAGCCAAGGACAGGGCTACTCCTACGAGCAGTACTTC.

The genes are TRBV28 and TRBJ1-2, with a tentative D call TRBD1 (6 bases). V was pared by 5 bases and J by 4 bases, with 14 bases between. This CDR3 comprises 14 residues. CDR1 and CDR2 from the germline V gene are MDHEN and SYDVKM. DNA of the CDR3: TGTGCCAGCAGTCGACGGGACATCCCCTATGGCTACACCTTC. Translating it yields CASSRRDIPYGYTF.

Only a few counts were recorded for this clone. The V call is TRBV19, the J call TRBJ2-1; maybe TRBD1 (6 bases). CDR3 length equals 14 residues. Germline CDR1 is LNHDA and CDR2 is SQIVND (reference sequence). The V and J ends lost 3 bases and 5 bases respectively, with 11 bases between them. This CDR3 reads CASSILGTHNEQFF. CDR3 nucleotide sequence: TGTGCCAGTAGTATCCTAGGGACACACAATGAGCAGTTCTTC.

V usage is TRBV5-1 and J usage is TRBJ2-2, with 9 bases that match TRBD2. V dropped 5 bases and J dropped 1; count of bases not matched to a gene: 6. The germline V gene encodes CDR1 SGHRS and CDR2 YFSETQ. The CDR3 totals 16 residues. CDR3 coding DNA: TGCGCCAGCAGTGGTAGCGGGAGATGGAACACCGGGGAGCTGTTTTTT. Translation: CASSGSGRWNTGELFF.